The 23 T cell receptor beta chains below come from one sample, sequenced in a study of CD8+ T cells in alopecia areata. As the sequencing template, cDNA was produced by extracting RNA and reverse transcribing it. Measured with immunoSEQ multiplex PCR; TCRdb has only the in-frame clones, and not every one. The sample carries about 200,000 clones, approximately 60% recorded once. The sample taken for sequencing was CD8+ T cells sorted from blood. The origin of the receptors is a human donor in good health.

This clone was recorded a few times. The genes are TRBV23-1 and TRBJ2-7; TRBD1 is a possible D gene (5 bases). TRBV23-1 is filed as an ORF, its function uncertain. The CDR3 is made up of 17 amino acids. V lost 8 bases and J lost 3, with 26 bases in between. In DNA form, the CDR3 reads TGCGCCAGCTTACCAGGGCGACAGATAAGATTGAACTACGAGCAGTACTTC. This codes for CASLPGRQIRLNYEQYF.

J is TRBJ1-1 and V is TRBV27; D is possibly TRBD1 (6 bases). Germline V CDR1 and CDR2: MNHEY, SMNVEV (reference sequence). The CDR3 has 18 residues. Trimming stripped 3 bases from V and 0 bases from J, with 20 bases between. For the CDR3, the DNA is TGTGCCAGCAGTTTTTACGGTACAGGGCCCCTTTTGAACACTGAAGCTTTCTTT. Amino acids: CASSFYGTGPLLNTEAFF.

V and J are TRBV27 and TRBJ2-2; 7 bases are a match to TRBD2. The CDR3 consists of 14 residues. The junction had 5 bases not matched to a gene; V was cut back by 3 bases and J by 7 bases. Germline V gene data show CDR1 as MNHEY and CDR2 as SMNVEV (reference sequence). The CDR3: CASSFGLEGGELFF. The CDR3 region has the DNA TGTGCCAGCAGTTTCGGACTAGAGGGCGGGGAGCTGTTTTTT.

Only one count was recorded for this clone. This chain's CDR3 is CASSPGQGAETQYF. The DNA of the CDR3 is TGCGCCAGCAGCCCAGGACAGGGGGCCGAGACCCAGTACTTC. The chain couples TRBV5-1 to TRBJ2-5; 11 positions agree with TRBD1. Unmatched junction bases numbered 4, after V lost 4 bases and J lost 5 bases. The CDR3 covers 14 residues. Germline CDR1 is SGHRS and CDR2 is YFSETQ.

In its sample, this clone was seen a few times. V usage is TRBV7-9 and J usage is TRBJ1-1; no clear D gene. CDR1 and CDR2 from the germline V gene are SEHNR and FQNEAQ (reference sequence). CDR3 size: 12 residues. Trimming removed 4 bases at V and 5 bases at J, with 8 bases between. The CDR3 bases are TGTGCCAGCAGCTGGGGAGAGACTGAAGCTTTCTTT. This translates into CASSWGETEAFF.

The chain uses TRBV30 and TRBJ1-3, with D possibly TRBD1 on 6 matching bases. V was trimmed by 5 bases and J by 3 bases, leaving 8 bases between them. The CDR3 covers 12 residues. The germline V gene has CDR1 GTSNPN and CDR2 SVGIG (reference sequence). The CDR3 loop reads CAWGTLGNTIYF. The CDR3 DNA reads TGTGCCTGGGGGACACTTGGAAACACCATATATTTT.

The CDR3 DNA reads TGTGCCAGCAGTTTGTTACGGGGTCAGCCCCAGCATTTT. It specifies CASSLLRGQPQHF. V is TRBV27 and J is TRBJ1-5; no clear D. Germline V CDR1 and CDR2: MNHEY, SMNVEV (reference sequence). The CDR3 runs to 13 residues. V was trimmed by 3 bases and J by 6 bases, leaving 9 bases between them.

The chain uses TRBV7-8 and TRBJ2-5, with D unresolved. Germline V gene sequence: CDR1 SGHVS, CDR2 FQNEAQ. With 1 base removed from V and 0 bases from J, the gap between germline ends came to 6 bases. The CDR3 spans 14 residues. The CDR3 sequence is CASSLGQYQETQYF. In DNA, the CDR3 is TGTGCCAGCAGCTTAGGGCAGTACCAAGAGACCCAGTACTTC.

This chain uses TRBV7-3 with TRBJ1-5; a possible D gene is TRBD1 (6 bases). The ends were cut back, 7 bases at V and 7 bases at J, with 14 bases in the middle. This CDR3 comprises 13 residues. CDR1 SGHTA and CDR2 FQGTGA come from the germline V gene. The CDR3, as DNA: TGTGCCAGCACCAGGGGCGGGGGCCAGCCCCAGCATTTT. Its protein is CASTRGGGQPQHF.

V usage is TRBV29-1 and J usage is TRBJ1-2, with D perhaps TRBD1 (6 bases). Germline assignment: CDR1 SQVTM and CDR2 ANQGSEA. Between the trimmed V and J ends, which lost 3 bases and 1 base, there was a span of 12 bases. The CDR3 is made up of 14 amino acids. The CDR3 here is CSVDRGGSNYGYTF. The CDR3 bases are TGCAGCGTTGATAGGGGGGGCAGTAACTATGGCTACACCTTC.

There are a few counts of this clone. V and J are TRBV29-1 and TRBJ1-1; no clear D gene. The CDR3 has 13 residues. Trimming took off 3 bases at V and 1 base at J, with 9 bases between the two ends. The germline gives CDR1 SQVTM, CDR2 ANQGSEA. This CDR3 is CSVDPGRNTEAFF. The CDR3 nucleotides are TGCAGCGTTGATCCGGGAAGGAACACTGAAGCTTTCTTT.

The J gene is TRBJ1-1, the V gene TRBV7-8, with a tentative D call TRBD1 (5 bases). Trimming took 1 base from V and 5 from J, leaving 17 bases between them. Germline CDR1 reads SGHVS; CDR2 reads FQNEAQ. The CDR3 is made up of 16 amino acids. Here the CDR3 reads CASSLVLTSGFTEAFF. CDR3 coding DNA: TGTGCCAGCAGCTTAGTGTTGACTTCAGGGTTTACTGAAGCTTTCTTT.

The rearrangement joins TRBV7-9 to TRBJ2-1; the match to TRBD2 covers 10 bases. The germline CDR1 and CDR2 sequences are SEHNR and FQNEAQ (reference sequence). The junction had 1 base not matched to a gene; V was cut back by 4 bases and J by 7 bases. CDR3 size: 13 residues. The CDR3 sequence: CASSSSGGNEQFF. The CDR3 DNA follows: TGTGCCAGCAGCTCTAGCGGGGGTAATGAGCAGTTCTTC. Full variable domain (outside the CDR3, taken from reference TRBV7-9 and TRBJ2-1): DTGVSQNPRHKITKRGQNVTFRCDPISEHNRLYWYRQTLGQGPEFLTYFQNEAQLEKSRLLSDRFSAERPKGSFSTLEIQRTEQGDSAMYLCASSSSGGNEQFFGPGTRLTVL.

This chain links TRBV9 with TRBJ1-2; 11 nucleotides agree with TRBD1. J gave up 8 bases and V 3 bases, and 6 bases lay outside the gene matches. This CDR3 has 14 amino acids. Per the germline V gene, CDR1 is SGDLS and CDR2 is YYNGEE. The CDR3 DNA reads as TGTGCCAGCAGCGCCCGGACAGGGGGCGACGGCTACACCTTC. Translated: CASSARTGGDGYTF.

The J gene is TRBJ2-3, the V gene TRBV5-1; D not certain. V shed 4 bases and J shed 0 bases, with 12 bases lying between them. The V gene's germline CDR1 is SGHRS and CDR2 YFSETQ. The CDR3 extends over 15 amino acids. This chain's CDR3 is CASSLWGSSTDTQYF. CDR3 bases: TGCGCCAGCAGCCTTTGGGGATCTAGCACAGATACGCAGTATTTT. Supplemented by reference TRBV5-1 and TRBJ2-3, the full variable domain reads KAGVTQTPRYLIKTRGQQVTLSCSPISGHRSVSWYQQTPGQGLQFLFEYFSETQRNKGNFPGRFSGRQFSNSRSEMNVSTLELGDSALYLCASSLWGSSTDTQYFGPGTRLTVL.

The count of this clone is one. The genes are TRBV27 and TRBJ2-1; the match to TRBD2 covers 13 bases. The V and J ends lost 4 bases and 3 bases, in that order; junction bases with no gene match: 3. The CDR3 length is 16 residues. From germline, CDR1 is MNHEY and CDR2 SMNVEV (reference sequence). The CDR3 is CASSSGTSGVYNEQFF. The CDR3 nucleotides read TGTGCCAGCAGTTCAGGGACTAGCGGGGTCTACAATGAGCAGTTCTTC.

This chain uses TRBV11-2 with TRBJ2-6; D is undetermined. Germline assignment: CDR1 SGHAT and CDR2 FQNNGV. The CDR3 covers 16 residues. The V end was cut by 0 bases, the J end by 4 bases, with 10 bases between. DNA of the CDR3: TGTGCCAGCAGCTTAGATGTCGGGTTAGGGGCCAACGTCCTGACTTTC. Its protein is CASSLDVGLGANVLTF.

This chain connects TRBV15 to TRBJ1-5, with D unresolved. Germline V gene data show CDR1 as LNHNV and CDR2 as YYDKDF (reference sequence). The CDR3 is made up of 14 amino acids. Trimming shortened V by 4 bases and J by 0 bases, and 7 bases separated the two germline ends. CDR3 in DNA: TGTGCCACCAGCACAGGTTATAGCAATCAGCCCCAGCATTTT. This codes for CATSTGYSNQPQHF.

The chain uses TRBV2 and TRBJ2-3; 7 positions match TRBD2. V was pared by 7 bases and J by 1 base, with 11 bases of the junction left unmatched. From germline, CDR1 is SNHLY and CDR2 FYNNEI. This CDR3 contains 16 residues. The CDR3 region has the DNA TGTGCCAGCACCGAGGCCCTAGCGGCCCGCACAGATACGCAGTATTTT. As protein: CASTEALAARTDTQYF.

The chain carries TRBV2 and TRBJ2-2; 7 bases agree with TRBD2. The CDR3 covers 14 residues. CDR1 and CDR2 (germline): SNHLY, FYNNEI. After removal of 8 bases from V and 2 bases from J, the junction contained 5 bases not matched to a gene. CDR3 bases: TGTGCCAGCGGTGGACTAGATAACACCGGGGAGCTGTTTTTT. Its translation is CASGGLDNTGELFF.

The chain combines TRBV11-2 with TRBJ2-3; no clear D gene. In germline, CDR1 is SGHAT, CDR2 FQNNGV. The CDR3 runs 14 residues. Deletions cut 2 bases from V and 3 bases from J, with 9 bases between. The CDR3 nucleotides read TGTGCCAGCAGCTTATCTGGCAGTACAGATACGCAGTATTTT. This encodes CASSLSGSTDTQYF.

The chain has TRBV10-2 and TRBJ1-2, with 9 bases that match TRBD1. V shed 2 bases and J 4 bases; nucleotides not matched to a gene: 8. Germline CDR1 WSHSY, CDR2 SAAADI. The length of the CDR3 is 16 residues. In DNA, the CDR3 is TGCGCCAGCAGTGAGAAACAGGGGGCTCTTGTCTATGGCTACACCTTC. This translates into CASSEKQGALVYGYTF.

This chain joins TRBV7-9 and TRBJ1-5; 11 bases fit TRBD1. The CDR3 loop spans 15 amino acids. The J segment lost 6 bases and the V segment lost 5 bases, leaving 6 bases of the junction unmatched. Germline CDR1 is SEHNR and CDR2 is FQNEAQ (reference sequence). CDR3 protein: CASSLGQGAAQPQHF. In DNA form, the CDR3 reads TGTGCCAGCAGCCTCGGACAGGGGGCGGCTCAGCCCCAGCATTTT.